This TCR beta chain was recorded in a study of OX40 agonist ivuxolimab in advanced cancers. Study information: Patients treated during dose escalation were battling hepatocellular carcinoma, melanoma, renal cell or head and neck cancer.

Study-level results: Low normalized clonal expansion also occurred in some nonresponding patients. CD4+ and CD8+ blood T cells expanded clonally by week 6 at 0.1 to 3.0 mg/kg.

In regard to this clone: Its specificity is not known.

Germline V gene sequence: CDR1 SGHVS, CDR2 FQNEAQ. The V gene end was trimmed by 5 bases and the J gene end by 5 bases; junction bases not matched to a gene: 6. This CDR3 comprises 15 residues. Using immunoSEQ multiplex PCR, the repertoire was profiled, and TCRdb retains in-frame clones only, with some absent. The sample records some 90,000 clones, more than 85% being singletons. This clonotype was obtained from an adult with an advanced solid tumor such as melanoma, head and neck, liver or kidney cancer. The material sequenced was CD4+ or CD8+ T cells sorted from blood, taken in a trial of the OX40 agonist ivuxolimab. V is TRBV7-8 and J is TRBJ2-3; the match to TRBD2 covers 11 bases. The CDR3: CASSILAGGVDTQYF. In DNA form, the CDR3 reads TGTGCCAGCAGCATATTAGCGGGAGGGGTAGATACGCAGTATTTT.